This TCR beta chain originates from a study of a mutant IDH1 vaccine in newly diagnosed glioma. Overall study findings and caveats: Whatever changes occurred in top peripheral T cell clonotypes seemed unrelated to pseudoprogression.

Libraries were prepared by immunoSEQ multiplex PCR; TCRdb keeps only in-frame clonotypes and omits some of them. The repertoire consists of about 40,000 clones, with less than 90% occurring once and the leading ten covering 2% to 2.5%. Time point defined: week 11, during vaccination. In the vaccine, a single dose held 300 ug of the mutant IDH1 20-mer peptide, along with topical imiquimod. Points on this clone: What it recognizes is unknown.

The TCR originated in a man aged 35 to 55 with glioma. Material: PBMCs, obtained from a glioma patient whose treatment included an IDH1 peptide vaccine.

The CDR3 sequence: CASSLGRDRTSPFYGYTF. CDR3 coding DNA: TGTGCCAGCAGTTTAGGTAGGGACAGGACATCCCCATTTTATGGCTACACCTTC. V usage is TRBV28 and J usage is TRBJ1-2; 8 nucleotides agree with TRBD1. J lost 5 bases, V lost 2 bases, and 16 bases had no gene match. CDR1 MDHEN and CDR2 SYDVKM come from the germline V gene. This CDR3 is 18 amino acids long.